Below, 28 T cell receptor beta chains from the same sample are listed, as sequenced in a study of T cell responses to AZD1222 COVID-19 vaccine. Profiled with immunoSEQ multiplex PCR; TCRdb holds only in-frame clones, not every one. In the table there are 140,000 to 150,000 clones, more than 85% of which are singletons. The specimen comprised peripheral blood, sampled on day 0 of AZD1222 vaccination. The receptors were gathered from an adult in good health.

This chain joins TRBV27 and TRBJ1-3; D gene uncertain. This CDR3 is built from 13 residues. The V end was cut by 3 bases, the J end by 4 bases, with 7 bases between. Germline-derived CDR1 and CDR2 are MNHEY and SMNVEV (reference sequence). CDR3 region: CASSFSRGNTIYF. CDR3 sequence (DNA): TGTGCCAGCAGTTTTAGCCGGGGAAACACCATATATTTT.

The chain couples TRBV24-1 to TRBJ2-1, with D tentatively TRBD2 (6 bases). The germline V gene encodes CDR1 KGHDR and CDR2 SFDVKD. The CDR3 runs 13 residues. Trimming took off 8 bases at V and 4 bases at J, with 11 bases between the two ends. CDR3 amino acids: CATTGGQYNEQFF. The CDR3 DNA reads TGTGCCACCACCGGAGGGCAATACAATGAGCAGTTCTTC.

V and J are TRBV2 and TRBJ2-1; TRBD1 might be the D (6 bases). The length of the CDR3 is 12 residues. The V gene's germline CDR1 is SNHLY and CDR2 FYNNEI. With 10 bases removed from V and 4 bases from J, the gap between germline ends came to 11 bases. CDR3 DNA: TGTGCCACCAGACAGGAGTACAATGAGCAGTTCTTC. This translates into CATRQEYNEQFF.

The chain employs TRBV30 and TRBJ1-1, with 12 bases identical to TRBD1. Looked up from germline, CDR1 is GTSNPN and CDR2 is SVGIG (reference sequence). This CDR3 contains 16 residues. The V gene end was trimmed by 2 bases and the J gene end by 10 bases; junction bases not matched to a gene: 14. This CDR3 reads CAWSRQTTGTGGRAFF. The CDR3 DNA sequence: TGTGCCTGGAGTAGACAGACTACCGGGACAGGGGGCAGAGCTTTCTTT.

This chain uses TRBV6-5 with TRBJ1-1, with 7 bases lining up with TRBD1. Germline CDR1 MNHEY, CDR2 SVGAGI. J was trimmed by 7 bases and V by 7 bases; bases with no gene match: 9. CDR3 size: 13 residues. CDR3 residues: CASIPRGSHEAFF. The DNA of the CDR3 is TGTGCCAGCATACCCAGGGGGAGCCATGAAGCTTTCTTT.

CDR3 region: CASSSTGERTQYF. CDR3 DNA sequence: TGTGCCAGCAGCTCCACAGGGGAAAGGACGCAGTATTTT. The chain couples TRBV7-3 to TRBJ2-3; 7 bases align to TRBD1. The CDR3 is made up of 13 amino acids. V was pared by 4 bases and J by 9 bases, with 7 bases of the junction left unmatched. Germline V gives CDR1 SGHTA, CDR2 FQGTGA.

This sequence joins TRBV27 and TRBJ2-7; TRBD2 aligns across 14 bases. Germline trimming cut 5 bases from V and 3 bases from J; bases unmatched to any gene: 6. The V gene's germline CDR1 is MNHEY and CDR2 SMNVEV (reference sequence). This CDR3 spans 16 amino acids. The CDR3 nucleotides read TGTGCCAGCAGTCTCCGAGGACTAGCGGGAGGCTACGAGCAGTACTTC. Translated: CASSLRGLAGGYEQYF.

The J gene is TRBJ2-2, the V gene TRBV7-3; D ambiguous. The CDR3 is 14 amino acids. The germline CDR1 and CDR2 sequences are SGHTA and FQGTGA. The V and J ends lost 5 bases and 5 bases respectively, with 12 bases between them. In DNA, the CDR3 is TGTGCCAGCAGCCTACTCGGTTTGACCGGGGAGCTGTTTTTT. Its protein product is CASSLLGLTGELFF.

The rearrangement uses TRBV10-3 and TRBJ2-2; D is perhaps TRBD1 (5 bases). CDR1 ENHRY and CDR2 SYGVKD come from the germline V gene. This CDR3 is built from 15 residues. Trimming took 3 bases from V and 5 from J, leaving 13 bases between them. The CDR3 coding sequence is TGTGCCATCAGTGAAGAAGGGGATTGGACCGGGGAGCTGTTTTTT. Protein product: CAISEEGDWTGELFF.

The chain couples TRBV3-1 (or the pseudogene TRBV3-2) to TRBJ1-2, with D possibly matching TRBD1 (5 bases). The CDR3 runs 13 residues. Germline values: CDR1 LGHDT, CDR2 YNNKEL (reference sequence). With 4 bases removed from V and 8 bases from J, the gap between germline ends came to 14 bases. Written as DNA, the CDR3 is TGTGCCAGCAGCCCGGGGAGGGCAGGGGGCTACACCTTC. Translated: CASSPGRAGGYTF.

V and J are TRBV18 and TRBJ1-1, with 7 bases matching TRBD1. The V gene end was trimmed by 4 bases and the J gene end by 11 bases; junction bases not matched to a gene: 7. The CDR3 loop spans 12 amino acids. Germline-derived CDR1 and CDR2 are KGHSH and LQKENI. The CDR3 bases are TGTGCCAGCTCACGACGACAGGGTGCGGCTTTCTTT. This gives the protein CASSRRQGAAFF.

The chain employs TRBV4-2 and TRBJ2-3; a possible D gene is TRBD2 (6 bases). V shed 4 bases and J shed 0 bases, with 14 bases lying between them. This CDR3 has 16 residues. Germline CDR1 reads LGHNA; CDR2 reads YNFKEQ. The CDR3 region is CASSPTRGTSTDTQYF. The CDR3, as DNA: TGTGCCAGCAGCCCTACTCGGGGGACTAGCACAGATACGCAGTATTTT.

This sequence joins TRBV29-1 and TRBJ2-3; the match to TRBD1 covers 7 bases. CDR1 is SQVTM and CDR2 is ANQGSEA in the germline V gene. This CDR3 is built from 14 residues. The V segment lost 2 bases and the J segment 2 bases; nucleotides outside the gene matches: 4. As DNA, the CDR3 is TGCAGCGTTGAACGTGGACAGGCCACAGATACGCAGTATTTT. This translates into CSVERGQATDTQYF.

The J gene is TRBJ2-1, the V gene TRBV28; 10 bases match TRBD2. Trimming at V came to 3 bases and at J to 8 bases, leaving 7 bases not matched to a gene. There are 15 residues in the CDR3. Germline V gene sequence: CDR1 MDHEN, CDR2 SYDVKM. CDR3: CASSFKSAGGYEQFF. The CDR3 DNA is TGTGCCAGCAGTTTTAAATCAGCGGGGGGGTATGAGCAGTTCTTC.

This chain joins TRBV7-2 and TRBJ2-3; 13 bases match TRBD2. This CDR3 is 14 amino acids long. Germline lookup yields CDR1 SGHTA and CDR2 FQGNSA. V trimming: 4 bases; J trimming: 11 bases; junction bases outside the gene matches: 6. As DNA, the CDR3 is TGTGCCAGCAGCTCAACTAGCGGGGGGGCCCAGCAGTATTTT. It specifies CASSSTSGGAQQYF.

This clone was counted once. The chain couples TRBV19 to TRBJ2-5, with 9 bases lining up with TRBD1. The CDR3 length is 13 residues. The trim removed 6 bases at V and 6 bases at J, leaving 5 bases unmatched. Per germline, CDR1 LNHDA and CDR2 SQIVND (reference sequence). The CDR3 is CASRLTGGKTQYF. The CDR3, as DNA: TGTGCCAGTAGGCTGACAGGGGGAAAGACCCAGTACTTC. The variable domain in full, completed from reference TRBV19 and TRBJ2-5, reads DGGITQSPKYLFRKEGQNVTLSCEQNLNHDAMYWYRQDPGQGLRLIYYSQIVNDFQKGDIAEGYSVSREKKESFPLTVTSAQKNPTAFYLCASRLTGGKTQYFGPGTRLLVL.

This clone turned up a few times. The rearrangement uses TRBV12-3 or TRBV12-4 and TRBJ1-5; no firm D call. The CDR3 length is 12 residues. V was trimmed by 2 bases and J by 4 bases, leaving 3 bases between them. The CDR3 sequence is CASSLPNQPQHF. DNA for the CDR3: TGTGCCAGCAGTTTACCAAATCAGCCCCAGCATTTT.

The chain carries TRBV7-2 and TRBJ2-3; maybe TRBD1 (6 bases). Germline assignment: CDR1 SGHTA and CDR2 FQGNSA. CDR3 size: 15 residues. V lost 3 bases, J lost 5 bases, and 15 bases lay in between. The CDR3 DNA reads TGTGCCAGCAGCTTCTGGGGCAGGGGACAAGATACGCAGTATTTT. Translation gives CASSFWGRGQDTQYF.

This clone was detected only once. This chain connects TRBV30 to TRBJ1-3; no definite D call. Germline CDR1 is GTSNPN and CDR2 is SVGIG (reference sequence). Between the trimmed V and J ends, which lost 3 bases and 6 bases, there was a span of 12 bases. The CDR3 extends over 13 amino acids. CDR3 loop: CAWSQSNLNTIYF. The DNA of the CDR3 is TGTGCCTGGAGCCAGTCGAATCTAAACACCATATATTTT.

J is TRBJ1-1 and V is TRBV12-3 or TRBV12-4, with D uncertain. The V and J ends lost 3 bases and 8 bases respectively, with 10 bases between them. This CDR3 region has 12 residues. The CDR3 DNA follows: TGTGCCAGCAGTTTCTCGCAGACAGAAGCTTTCTTT. This sequence encodes CASSFSQTEAFF.

The chain links TRBV7-2 to TRBJ1-1; D might be TRBD1 (5 bases). Germline CDR1 and CDR2: SGHTA and FQGNSA. V lost 4 bases and J lost 2, with 14 bases in between. The CDR3 covers 15 residues. DNA for the CDR3: TGTGCCAGCAGCTCCTGGGGGGGGTTAAACACTGAAGCTTTCTTT. Residues: CASSSWGGLNTEAFF. The variable domain in full, completed from reference TRBV7-2 and TRBJ1-1, reads GAGVSQSPSNKVTEKGKDVELRCDPISGHTALYWYRQSLGQGLEFLIYFQGNSAPDKSGLPSDRFSAERTGGSVSTLTIQRTQQEDSAVYLCASSSWGGLNTEAFFGQGTRLTVV.

V gene TRBV6-5 combines with J gene TRBJ1-2; D is unresolved. The CDR3 totals 13 residues. Germline-derived CDR1 and CDR2 are MNHEY and SVGAGI. Trimming removed 6 bases at V and 1 base at J, with 9 bases between. CDR3 in amino acids: CASSFLSNYGYTF. The CDR3 DNA is TGTGCCAGCAGCTTTCTGAGTAACTATGGCTACACCTTC.

The rearrangement links TRBV10-3 to TRBJ2-7, with 9 positions matching TRBD2. This CDR3 contains 16 residues. Germline loops: CDR1 ENHRY, CDR2 SYGVKD. Losses at the gene ends were 2 bases for V and 3 bases for J; bases not matched to a gene: 8. CDR3 in amino acids: CAISELGGGVFYEQYF. Written as DNA, the CDR3 is TGTGCCATCAGTGAGCTGGGCGGGGGGGTCTTCTACGAGCAGTACTTC.

The V and J genes are TRBV10-3 and TRBJ1-5, with D hard to call. Trimming removed 4 bases from V and 0 bases from J, with 10 bases in between. Germline values: CDR1 ENHRY, CDR2 SYGVKD. The CDR3 spans 15 residues. CDR3 DNA: TGTGCCATCAGTGGGGCAGGCTATAGCAATCAGCCCCAGCATTTT. Protein product: CAISGAGYSNQPQHF.

The chain uses TRBV6-2 or TRBV6-3 and TRBJ1-2; D gene unclear. CDR1 and CDR2 from the germline V gene are MNHEY and SVGEGT. The CDR3 consists of 15 residues. Trimming cost V 0 bases and J 4 bases, with 12 bases left between them. CDR3 sequence reads: CASSYSSGYGYGYTF. In DNA form, the CDR3 reads TGTGCCAGCAGTTACTCTTCTGGGTACGGCTATGGCTACACCTTC.

A single count supports this clone. The chain has TRBV6-2 or TRBV6-3 and TRBJ2-3, with D unresolved. The CDR3 runs to 12 residues. CDR1 and CDR2 from the germline V gene are MNHEY and SVGEGT. V lost 2 bases and J 7 bases, leaving 7 bases between the germline ends. The CDR3 loop is CASSYVGNTQYF. CDR3 nucleotides: TGTGCCAGCAGTTACGTTGGAAATACGCAGTATTTT.

This chain connects TRBV12-3 or TRBV12-4 to TRBJ1-5, with D possibly being TRBD1 (6 bases). This CDR3 contains 13 residues. Trimming stripped 5 bases from V and 4 bases from J, with 9 bases between. CDR3 protein: CASSNRENQPQHF. CDR3 nucleotide sequence: TGTGCCAGCAGTAACAGGGAGAATCAGCCCCAGCATTTT.

This sequence joins TRBV5-4 and TRBJ1-2; D might be TRBD1 (6 bases). The germline gives CDR1 SGHNT, CDR2 YYREEE (reference sequence). V was shortened by 1 base and J by 4 bases, with 14 bases between the two germline ends. The CDR3 extends over 15 amino acids. CDR3 region: CASSLSGRGGYGYTF. CDR3 in DNA: TGTGCCAGCAGCTTGTCGGGCAGGGGTGGCTATGGCTACACCTTC.